One and the same sample provided the 13 T cell receptor beta chains below, sequenced in a study of blood T cell repertoires in COVID-19 (dated by TCRdb to about 2020). Library construction relied on the immunoSEQ multiplex PCR assay. TCRdb carries this immuneACCESS record with in-frame sequences only. Its versions omit some clonotypes, under half of them owing to an unresolved V gene in the studies checked, with the rest unexplained. This sample gives a few hundred thousand clones in total; about nine tenths of them show up just once. The ten largest account for 0.8% to 0.9% of the sample. The sample comprised PBMCs or T cells enriched from blood (not recorded which). These receptor sequences come from a woman aged 40 to 49 who had been exposed to COVID-19.

Notes on this clone: Different DNA sequences within this sample yield the same CDR3. V gene TRBV4-1 combines with J gene TRBJ1-5; perhaps TRBD1 as D (5 bases). The CDR3 has 14 residues. Trimming stripped 2 bases from V and 3 bases from J, with 8 bases between. Germline V gene lookup returns CDR1 MGHRA and CDR2 YSYEKL. Here the CDR3 reads CASSQSGPNQPQHF. In DNA form, the CDR3 reads TGCGCCAGCAGCCAATCAGGGCCCAATCAGCCCCAGCATTTT.

The chain recombines TRBV19 with TRBJ2-3; 8 bases are a match to TRBD1. This CDR3 comprises 14 residues. Germline-derived CDR1 and CDR2 are LNHDA and SQIVND (reference sequence). V gave up 7 bases and J gave up 3 bases; unmatched junction bases: 6. The CDR3 bases are TGTGCCAGTAAGACCCAGGGGGCGACAGATACGCAGTATTTT. Translation gives CASKTQGATDTQYF.

The J gene is TRBJ1-2, the V gene TRBV2; 9 bases agree with TRBD1. The V segment lost 8 bases and the J segment 7 bases; nucleotides outside the gene matches: 5. Germline CDR1 reads SNHLY; CDR2 reads FYNNEI. CDR3 size: 12 residues. CDR3 loop: CASDTGGIGYTF. The CDR3 DNA reads TGTGCCAGCGACACAGGGGGCATTGGCTACACCTTC.

The J gene is TRBJ2-7, the V gene TRBV30; possibly TRBD2 for D (6 bases). Germline lookup yields CDR1 GTSNPN and CDR2 SVGIG (reference sequence). V was pared by 2 bases and J by 0 bases, with 11 bases between. The CDR3 is made up of 14 amino acids. CDR3 amino acids: CAWSLGGSSYEQYF. CDR3 DNA: TGTGCCTGGAGTTTGGGGGGTTCCTCCTACGAGCAGTACTTC.

The V and J genes are TRBV18 and TRBJ2-5; 12 bases are shared with TRBD2. V gave up 4 bases and J gave up 5 bases; unmatched junction bases: 11. Germline CDR1 KGHSH, CDR2 LQKENI. CDR3 length: 17 amino acids. CDR3 sequence reads: CASSHKPTSGSYETQYF. The CDR3 nucleotides read TGTGCCAGCTCACACAAACCGACTAGCGGGAGTTACGAGACCCAGTACTTC. Full variable domain (rest looked up from reference TRBV18 and TRBJ2-5): NAGVMQNPRHLVRRRGQEARLRCSPMKGHSHVYWYRQLPEEGLKFMVYLQKENIIDESGMPKERFSAEFPKEGPSILRIQQVVRGDSAAYFCASSHKPTSGSYETQYFGPGTRLLVL.

The genes are TRBV10-3 and TRBJ2-1; 8 bases fit TRBD1. Germline CDR1 ENHRY, CDR2 SYGVKD. The CDR3 sequence is 14 residues long. The J segment lost 9 bases and the V segment lost 4 bases, leaving 8 bases of the junction unmatched. CDR3 nucleotides: TGTGCCATCAGTGGGACAGGGAACGCACCTGAGCAGTTCTTC. This encodes CAISGTGNAPEQFF.

The chain is built from TRBV27 and TRBJ1-6, with D possibly TRBD1 on 5 matching bases. The CDR3 spans 14 residues. Germline V gene data show CDR1 as MNHEY and CDR2 as SMNVEV (reference sequence). V was pared by 5 bases and J by 6 bases, with 11 bases between. CDR3 loop: CASSQGRLNSPLHF. The DNA of the CDR3 is TGTGCCAGCAGTCAGGGAAGACTTAATTCACCCCTCCACTTT.

The rearrangement links TRBV18 to TRBJ2-7; 8 positions match TRBD1. This CDR3 region has 17 residues. Germline values: CDR1 KGHSH, CDR2 LQKENI. Trimming took 4 bases from V and 1 from J; bases not matched to a gene: 12. CDR3 sequence: CASSLLNRGKVSYEQYF. The CDR3 bases are TGTGCCAGCTCACTCCTAAACAGGGGGAAGGTGTCCTACGAGCAGTACTTC.

The J gene is TRBJ1-2, the V gene TRBV5-3, with D possibly matching TRBD1 (6 bases). TRBV5-3 is an ORF; its function is uncertain. The CDR3 sequence is 12 residues long. The V gene lost 6 bases and the J gene lost 4 bases, with 10 bases spanning the gap. CDR3 residues: CARIIQGYGYTF. In nucleotides, the CDR3 is TGTGCCAGAATCATACAGGGCTATGGCTACACCTTC.

The V call is TRBV7-6, the J call TRBJ2-5; possible D gene TRBD2, 5 bases. The germline gives CDR1 SGHVS, CDR2 FNYEAQ. The CDR3 loop spans 15 amino acids. Trimming cost V 0 bases and J 3 bases, with 11 bases left between them. The CDR3 loop reads CASSLAGVAKETQYF. The CDR3 DNA follows: TGTGCCAGCAGCTTAGCGGGAGTAGCGAAAGAGACCCAGTACTTC.

J is TRBJ2-7 and V is TRBV7-2; TRBD1 matches 8 bases. Per germline, CDR1 SGHTA and CDR2 FQGNSA. V gave up 0 bases and J gave up 7 bases; unmatched junction bases: 11. This CDR3 contains 16 residues. In nucleotides, the CDR3 is TGTGCCAGCAGCTTAGCCCGTGGCAGGGGGCTTTCTGAGCAGTACTTC. Translation gives CASSLARGRGLSEQYF. The full variable domain, rest sourced from reference TRBV7-2 and TRBJ2-7, is GAGVSQSPSNKVTEKGKDVELRCDPISGHTALYWYRQSLGQGLEFLIYFQGNSAPDKSGLPSDRFSAERTGGSVSTLTIQRTQQEDSAVYLCASSLARGRGLSEQYFGPGTRLTVT.

The chain is built from TRBV4-3 and TRBJ1-5, with D uncertain. From germline, CDR1 is LGHNA and CDR2 YSLEER. V was pared by 0 bases and J by 4 bases, with 10 bases between. This CDR3 contains 15 residues. The CDR3 DNA reads as TGCGCCAGCAGCCAAGAATGGGGAGGGAATCAGCCCCAGCATTTT. Protein product: CASSQEWGGNQPQHF.

The V call is TRBV27, the J call TRBJ1-4, with D unresolved. This CDR3 spans 14 amino acids. Germline V gene sequence: CDR1 MNHEY, CDR2 SMNVEV (reference sequence). Trimming took off 6 bases at V and 3 bases at J, with 11 bases between the two ends. CDR3 in amino acids: CASRGGGPNEKLFF. In nucleotides, the CDR3 is TGTGCCAGCAGGGGAGGAGGGCCTAATGAAAAACTGTTTTTT.